This is a list of T cell receptor beta chains from one sample in a study of shared clonotypes between healthy human individuals. Libraries were prepared by immunoSEQ multiplex PCR; TCRdb keeps only in-frame clonotypes and omits some of them. The repertoire holds hundreds of thousands of clones, with 74% as singletons. The source material was memory CD4+ T cells sorted from blood. Every receptor here comes from a man under 40 in good health. CDR3s include the opening cysteine and the closing phenylalanine or tryptophan. D genes are given only for firm matches. Some rows mark clone size as missing; the rest say once, few, many or name a class of expanded clone.

cdr3_length,clone_size,j_call,d_call,v_call,cdr3_aa,cdr3_nt
12,.,TRBJ2-3,.,TRBV2,CATRLGADTQYF,TGTGCCACCCGCTTAGGCGCAGATACGCAGTATTTT
16,.,TRBJ2-3,.,TRBV18,CASSPPGTPDTDTQYF,TGTGCCAGCTCACCACCCGGGACTCCTGACACAGATACGCAGTATTTT
15,.,TRBJ2-1,TRBD2,TRBV11-2,CASSSGRENHNEQFF,TGTGCCAGCAGTAGCGGGCGGGAGAACCACAATGAGCAGTTCTTC
17,few,TRBJ2-6,TRBD1,TRBV25-1,CASSGTGRISGANVLTF,TGTGCCAGCAGTGGGACAGGGAGGATTTCTGGGGCCAACGTCCTGACTTTC
16,.,TRBJ2-4,TRBD2,TRBV5-1,CASSLGAGGAKNIQYF,TGCGCCAGCAGCTTGGGGGCGGGGGGCGCCAAAAACATTCAGTACTTC
15,.,TRBJ2-1,.,TRBV18,CASSPPWGQYNEQFF,TGTGCCAGCTCACCACCCTGGGGCCAATACAATGAGCAGTTCTTC
14,.,TRBJ2-7,.,TRBV5-1,CASRGHNTRGEQYF,TGCGCCAGCAGGGGACACAATACTCGGGGCGAGCAGTACTTC
18,.,TRBJ2-3,TRBD2,TRBV10-2,CASSLGTSGYPPTDTQYF,TGCGCCAGCAGTTTGGGGACTAGCGGGTATCCTCCCACAGATACGCAGTATTTT
18,.,TRBJ2-2,TRBD1,TRBV5-1,CASSLGLGGQGYTGELFF,TGCGCCAGCAGCTTAGGGCTCGGTGGACAGGGGTACACCGGGGAGCTGTTTTTT
15,.,TRBJ1-1,.,TRBV5-6,CASSFYGETGTEAFF,TGTGCCAGCAGCTTTTACGGGGAAACAGGCACTGAAGCTTTCTTT
14,.,TRBJ2-7,TRBD2,TRBV5-1,CASSWTGGSYEQYF,TGCGCCAGCAGCTGGACGGGAGGCAGCTACGAGCAGTACTTC
14,.,TRBJ1-4,.,TRBV10-3,CAISSRTLDEKLFF,TGTGCCATCAGTTCACGGACCCTCGACGAAAAACTGTTTTTT
17,.,TRBJ2-2,TRBD1,TRBV28,CASSKIGTGRRTGELFF,TGTGCCAGCAGTAAAATCGGGACAGGGAGGCGCACCGGGGAGCTGTTTTTT
14,few,TRBJ2-7,TRBD2,TRBV5-6,CASSLASGSYQQYF,TGTGCCAGCAGCTTGGCTAGCGGGAGTTATCAGCAGTACTTC
14,.,TRBJ2-7,TRBD1,TRBV6-5,CASSDRDRGYEQYF,TGTGCCAGCAGTGACCGGGACAGGGGCTACGAGCAGTACTTC
14,.,TRBJ2-1,.,TRBV7-7,CASSPLQSYNEQFF,TGTGCCAGCAGCCCCCTCCAGAGCTACAATGAGCAGTTCTTC
12,.,TRBJ1-1,.,TRBV19,CASSSGFGEAFF,TGTGCCAGTAGCTCCGGATTTGGAGAAGCTTTCTTT
18,once,TRBJ2-5,TRBD1,TRBV5-4,CASSLGAGQGALRKTQYF,TGTGCCAGCAGCTTGGGGGCTGGGCAGGGGGCATTAAGAAAGACCCAGTACTTC
13,.,TRBJ2-3,TRBD1,TRBV2,CASSDRGTDTQYF,TGTGCCAGCAGTGACAGGGGGACAGATACGCAGTATTTT
13,.,TRBJ1-5,.,TRBV7-9,CASSIGTNQPQHF,TGTGCCAGCAGCATCGGGACCAATCAGCCCCAGCATTTT
14,.,TRBJ2-7,.,TRBV5-1,CASSLEPGSYEQYF,TGCGCCAGCAGCTTGGAACCGGGTTCCTACGAGCAGTACTTC
15,once,TRBJ2-5,.,TRBV9,CASSPGGQLREAQYF,TGTGCCAGCAGCCCAGGGGGGCAATTAAGAGAGGCCCAGTACTTC
16,.,TRBJ2-3,TRBD2,TRBV7-8,CASSLRTSGPTDTQYF,TGTGCCAGCAGCTTGAGGACTAGCGGACCCACAGATACGCAGTATTTT
15,.,TRBJ2-2,.,TRBV15,CATSRDRTDTGELFF,TGTGCCACCAGCAGAGATCGGACCGACACCGGGGAGCTGTTTTTT
12,once,TRBJ2-7,TRBD2,TRBV5-1,CASSSTQLACNF,TGCGCCAGCAGCTCCACCCAACTAGCGTGTAACTTC
15,few,TRBJ2-1,.,TRBV2,CASRASRYSYNEQFF,TGTGCCAGCAGAGCCTCTAGATACTCCTACAATGAGCAGTTCTTC
16,.,TRBJ2-5,TRBD1,TRBV7-9,CASSVDIFGQGETQYF,TGTGCCAGCAGCGTCGATATATTCGGACAGGGAGAGACCCAGTACTTC
15,.,TRBJ2-5,.,TRBV5-1,CASGESGQYQETQYF,TGCGCCAGCGGGGAGAGCGGGCAGTACCAAGAGACCCAGTACTTC
16,.,TRBJ1-2,TRBD1,TRBV4-3,CASSQATRTGVSGYTF,TGCGCCAGCAGCCAAGCCACTCGGACAGGGGTATCTGGCTACACCTTC
12,few,TRBJ2-7,TRBD1,TRBV6-1,CASTRQGYEQYF,TGTGCCAGCACAAGACAGGGGTACGAGCAGTACTTC
16,.,TRBJ2-3,TRBD1,TRBV28,CASSLTGQGVTDTQYF,TGTGCCAGCAGTTTAACGGGACAGGGCGTCACAGATACGCAGTATTTT
15,.,TRBJ1-5,.,TRBV6-1,CASRARQVFLWPQHF,TGTGCCAGCAGAGCAAGACAGGTCTTTCTTTGGCCCCAGCATTTT
13,.,TRBJ2-3,TRBD2,TRBV28,CASSPSGGRGQYF,TGTGCCAGCAGTCCCAGCGGGGGGAGGGGGCAGTATTTT
13,few,TRBJ2-5,TRBD2,TRBV7-9,CASRSTSGETQYF,TGTGCCAGCAGATCGACTAGCGGGGAGACCCAGTACTTC
14,.,TRBJ2-1,.,TRBV4-3,CASSQGLTNNEQFF,TGCGCCAGCAGCCAAGGACTGACAAACAATGAGCAGTTCTTC
13,.,TRBJ1-1,TRBD1,TRBV28,CASTRTGVSEAFF,TGTGCCAGCACCAGGACAGGGGTTAGTGAAGCTTTCTTT
17,.,TRBJ2-3,.,TRBV9,CASSTQTAPSITDTQYF,TGTGCCAGCAGCACTCAGACAGCCCCTTCTATCACAGATACGCAGTATTTT
15,once,TRBJ2-2,.,TRBV5-4,CASSSEVGNTGELFF,TGTGCCAGCAGCTCGGAAGTCGGGAACACCGGGGAGCTGTTTTTT
14,.,TRBJ1-5,TRBD1,TRBV6-1,CASTGGSLRQPQHF,TGTGCCAGCACAGGGGGGTCCCTTAGGCAGCCCCAGCATTTT
11,many,TRBJ2-3,.,TRBV29-1,CSVVPTDTQYF,TGCAGCGTTGTTCCGACAGATACGCAGTATTTT
17,.,TRBJ2-3,TRBD2,TRBV5-5,CASSLIGLAGSTDTQYF,TGTGCCAGCAGCTTGATTGGACTAGCGGGGAGCACAGATACGCAGTATTTT